This TCR beta chain was sequenced in a study of response to subunit inactivated influenza vaccine. Study-wide results and limits: Authors suggested that a seasonal influenza vaccination recruits few new T cells each time.

The CDR3 has 15 residues. CDR1 is SGHTA and CDR2 is FQGNSA in the germline V gene. Trimming removed 6 bases at V and 0 bases at J, with 12 bases between. MiXCR was run by TCRdb on the RT-PCR reads, yielding one entry per CDR3 protein. The sample holds fewer than 600,000 distinct CDR3 sequences, around 7.9% seen once. This clonotype was counted only a few times. Its antigen is as yet unknown. The TCR originated in a man between 50 and 69 years old who received an inactivated influenza vaccine. Sequenced material: PBMCs from blood, taken around 25 months after vaccination. The chain is built from TRBV7-2 and TRBJ2-1, with D perhaps matching TRBD1 or TRBD2 (5 bases each). Here the CDR3 reads CASSSTRGSYNEQFF. Written as DNA, the CDR3 is TGTGCCAGCAGTTCCACGAGGGGCTCCTACAATGAGCAGTTCTTC. The full variable domain, with the rest looked up from reference TRBV7-2 and TRBJ2-1, is GAGVSQSPSNKVTEKGKDVELRCDPISGHTALYWYRQSLGQGLEFLIYFQGNSAPDKSGLPSDRFSAERTGGSVSTLTIQRTQQEDSAVYLCASSSTRGSYNEQFFGPGTRLTVL.